The 25 T cell receptor beta chains in this list originate from one sample, sequenced in a study of cytotoxic CD8 clonotypes in ibrutinib-treated CLL. Measured with immunoSEQ multiplex PCR; TCRdb has only the in-frame clones, and not every one. Of tens of thousands of clones listed, less than 90% were seen once; the top ten hold about 36%. Sequencing used PBMCs, obtained after 24 months of ibrutinib treatment. These TCRs come from a human donor with chronic lymphocytic leukemia.

This rearrangement joins TRBV18 to TRBJ2-6, with a possible D match to TRBD1 (6 bases). CDR3 length equals 16 residues. Trimming pared 3 bases from V and 4 bases from J, leaving 13 bases between. The V gene's germline CDR1 is KGHSH and CDR2 LQKENI. The CDR3 DNA reads TGTGCCAGCTCACCGGGGGCAGGCGGAGGGGCCAACGTCCTGACTTTC. Encoded protein: CASSPGAGGGANVLTF.

In nucleotides, the CDR3 is TGTGCCAGCAGTGCCGGGACAGGACTCACAGATACGCAGTATTTT. Amino acids: CASSAGTGLTDTQYF. The chain uses TRBV28 and TRBJ2-3; 8 bases fit TRBD1. This CDR3 has 15 residues. Germline assignment: CDR1 MDHEN and CDR2 SYDVKM. With V trimmed by 5 bases and J by 2 bases, 6 bases remained unmatched.

The chain employs TRBV30 and TRBJ2-7; the match to TRBD1 covers 11 bases. The CDR3 sequence is 13 residues long. CDR1 GTSNPN and CDR2 SVGIG come from the germline V gene (reference sequence). V shed 7 bases and J 4 bases; nucleotides not matched to a gene: 6. The CDR3 region is CAYWTGGGYEQYF. DNA of the CDR3: TGTGCCTATTGGACAGGGGGCGGGTACGAGCAGTACTTC.

The chain employs TRBV4-1 and TRBJ1-2; 7 nucleotides agree with TRBD1. CDR1 and CDR2 from the germline V gene are MGHRA and YSYEKL. The CDR3 sequence is 14 residues long. V lost 0 bases, J lost 4 bases, and 2 bases stayed unmatched. The CDR3 DNA reads TGCGCCAGCAGCCAAGACAGGGGGGGCTATGGCTACACCTTC. Amino acid sequence: CASSQDRGGYGYTF.

CDR3 amino acids: CATSTMATGRGETQYF. The CDR3 DNA is TGTGCCACCAGCACCATGGCGACAGGGAGGGGAGAGACCCAGTACTTC. The V call is TRBV15, the J call TRBJ2-5; D could derive from TRBD1 or TRBD2 (7 bases each). Germline V lookup: CDR1 LNHNV, CDR2 YYDKDF (reference sequence). V gave up 4 bases and J gave up 4 bases, with 19 bases separating them. This CDR3 comprises 16 residues.

This chain uses TRBV9 with TRBJ1-1; D is possibly TRBD1 (6 bases). CDR1 is SGDLS, CDR2 YYNGEE, per germline. The CDR3 is made up of 14 amino acids. V was trimmed by 3 bases and J by 0 bases, leaving 9 bases between them. CDR3 coding DNA: TGTGCCAGCAGCGGAGGACAGATGAACACTGAAGCTTTCTTT. Protein: CASSGGQMNTEAFF. Together with reference TRBV9 and TRBJ1-1, the CDR3 gives the full variable domain: DSGVTQTPKHLITATGQRVTLRCSPRSGDLSVYWYQQSLDQGLQFLIQYYNGEERAKGNILERFSAQQFPDLHSELNLSSLELGDSALYFCASSGGQMNTEAFFGQGTRLTVV.

The V gene is TRBV7-8, the J gene TRBJ1-2; 10 bases agree with TRBD1. The CDR3 spans 14 residues. J gave up 10 bases and V 2 bases, and 7 bases lay outside the gene matches. From germline, CDR1 is SGHVS and CDR2 FQNEAQ. The CDR3 nucleotides are TGTGCCAGCAGCTTAAATCGACAGGGGGCGGACTACACCTTC. Protein: CASSLNRQGADYTF.

The V and J genes are TRBV4-1 and TRBJ2-4; D remains unclear. Germline CDR1 is MGHRA and CDR2 is YSYEKL. V dropped 1 base and J dropped 1 base, with 11 bases sitting between them. The CDR3 spans 16 residues. The CDR3, as DNA: TGCGCCAGCAGCCAAGTTTCTACCCCCGCCAAAAACATTCAGTACTTC. This codes for CASSQVSTPAKNIQYF.

This chain joins TRBV7-3 and TRBJ2-1; D is possibly TRBD1 or TRBD2 (5 bases each). The CDR3 length is 15 residues. Trimming removed 0 bases from V and 4 bases from J, with 10 bases in between. Germline-derived CDR1 and CDR2 are SGHTA and FQGTGA. CDR3: CASSLTGERYNEQFF. The CDR3 DNA reads as TGTGCCAGCAGCTTAACGGGGGAGAGATACAATGAGCAGTTCTTC.

This chain connects TRBV20-1 to TRBJ1-1; no reliable D call. Trimming stripped 0 bases from V and 10 bases from J, with 9 bases between. CDR1 is DFQATT and CDR2 is SNEGSKA in the germline V gene (reference sequence). The CDR3 has 11 amino acids. CDR3 coding DNA: TGCAGTGCTAGAGATCTAACCGGAGCTTTCTTT. Translated, it gives CSARDLTGAFF.

V gene TRBV5-4 combines with J gene TRBJ1-2, with 8 bases fitting TRBD1. V lost 0 bases to trimming and J lost 8 bases; unmatched junction nucleotides: 12. Germline CDR1 reads SGHNT; CDR2 reads YYREEE (reference sequence). CDR3 length: 16 amino acids. The DNA of the CDR3 is TGTGCCAGCAGCTTGGAGCTTCACCCCAGGGGGCGAGGCTACACCTTC. This translates into CASSLELHPRGRGYTF.

The chain links TRBV7-2 to TRBJ2-2; 11 bases line up with TRBD1. The CDR3 consists of 14 residues. With 4 bases clipped from V and 6 bases from J, the junction kept 1 base outside the gene matches. Germline assignment: CDR1 SGHTA and CDR2 FQGNSA. The CDR3 reads CASSSGQGAGELFF. CDR3 nucleotides: TGTGCCAGCAGCTCGGGACAGGGGGCCGGGGAGCTGTTTTTT. Based on the CDR3 plus reference TRBV7-2 and TRBJ2-2, the full variable domain is GAGVSQSPSNKVTEKGKDVELRCDPISGHTALYWYRQSLGQGLEFLIYFQGNSAPDKSGLPSDRFSAERTGGSVSTLTIQRTQQEDSAVYLCASSSGQGAGELFFGEGSRLTVL.

J is TRBJ1-2 and V is TRBV27; 10 nucleotides line up with TRBD1. There are 16 residues in the CDR3. The V and J ends lost 6 bases and 1 base, in that order; junction bases with no gene match: 8. Germline values: CDR1 MNHEY, CDR2 SMNVEV (reference sequence). The CDR3 DNA follows: TGTGCCAGCAGGGAGTCGGGACAGGGGAATAACTATGGCTACACCTTC. This encodes CASRESGQGNNYGYTF.

The rearrangement links TRBV5-1 to TRBJ1-2; TRBD1 aligns across 8 bases. The CDR3 totals 15 residues. The J segment lost 1 base and the V segment lost 3 bases, leaving 5 bases of the junction unmatched. Germline-derived CDR1 and CDR2 are SGHRS and YFSETQ. This CDR3 reads CASSWGQAINYGYTF. CDR3 sequence (DNA): TGCGCCAGCAGCTGGGGACAGGCGATTAACTATGGCTACACCTTC.

The rearrangement joins TRBV6-5 to TRBJ2-7, with 7 bases that match TRBD1. The CDR3 sequence is 15 residues long. V lost 5 bases to trimming and J lost 1 base; unmatched junction nucleotides: 8. Germline values: CDR1 MNHEY, CDR2 SVGAGI. The CDR3 DNA reads TGTGCCAGCAGTGCGGAACCGGGACAGTCCTACGAGCAGTACTTC. It encodes CASSAEPGQSYEQYF.

This sequence joins TRBV18 and TRBJ2-7; D may be TRBD1 (6 bases). The V end was cut by 2 bases, the J end by 6 bases, with 8 bases between. From germline, CDR1 is KGHSH and CDR2 LQKENI. The CDR3 spans 12 residues. CDR3 sequence: CASSPLGAEQYF. Written as DNA, the CDR3 is TGTGCCAGCTCACCATTGGGGGCCGAGCAGTACTTC.

The chain uses TRBV6-5 and TRBJ1-1; D gene unclear. This CDR3 region has 11 residues. Germline values: CDR1 MNHEY, CDR2 SVGAGI. The germline V and J ends were trimmed by 7 bases and 1 base, with 4 bases remaining between them. The CDR3 sequence: CASKWNTEAFF. The CDR3 region has the DNA TGTGCCAGCAAATGGAACACTGAAGCTTTCTTT.

The chain carries TRBV27 and TRBJ2-3, with TRBD1 matching over 9 bases. CDR3 size: 16 residues. V gave up 3 bases and J gave up 2 bases; unmatched junction bases: 6. CDR1 and CDR2 from the germline V gene are MNHEY and SMNVEV (reference sequence). The CDR3 DNA is TGTGCCAGCAGTTTCCCACAGGGGGCGCCCACAGATACGCAGTATTTT. This sequence encodes CASSFPQGAPTDTQYF.

V usage is TRBV27 and J usage is TRBJ2-5; TRBD1 or TRBD2 may be the D gene (5 bases each). CDR1 is MNHEY, CDR2 SMNVEV, per germline (reference sequence). The CDR3 has 14 residues. The ends were cut back, 2 bases at V and 4 bases at J, with 11 bases in the middle. The CDR3 nucleotides read TGTGCCAGCAGTTTAGGAACAGGAGGAGAGACCCAGTACTTC. This translates into CASSLGTGGETQYF.

V is TRBV29-1 and J is TRBJ2-7; D not resolved. The CDR3 extends over 12 amino acids. Trimming took off 6 bases at V and 1 base at J, with 10 bases between the two ends. Germline loops: CDR1 SQVTM, CDR2 ANQGSEA. DNA for the CDR3: TGCAGCGTCCTGGACGGATCCTACGAGCAGTACTTC. Translated, it gives CSVLDGSYEQYF.

The V gene is TRBV19, the J gene TRBJ2-4; D possibly matches TRBD1 or TRBD2 (6 bases each). From germline, CDR1 is LNHDA and CDR2 SQIVND (reference sequence). Trimming shortened V by 5 bases and J by 3 bases, and 17 bases separated the two germline ends. This CDR3 comprises 16 residues. The CDR3 DNA sequence: TGTGCCAGTAGTGCGGTGGGGGGCCTGGGCAAAAACATTCAGTACTTC. Translation: CASSAVGGLGKNIQYF.

This chain connects TRBV11-3 to TRBJ2-3, with a weak D call TRBD2 (6 bases). Trimming removed 1 base at V and 2 bases at J, with 10 bases between. Germline CDR1 is SGHNT and CDR2 is YENEEA. This CDR3 comprises 15 residues. CDR3 sequence reads: CASSLASALTDTQYF. The CDR3, as DNA: TGTGCCAGCAGCTTAGCTAGCGCCCTCACAGATACGCAGTATTTT.

This chain links TRBV14 with TRBJ1-3; D not certain. Germline V gene sequence: CDR1 SGHDN, CDR2 FVKESK. The CDR3 runs to 17 residues. V was cut by 0 bases and J by 0 bases, with 12 bases left in between. CDR3 bases: TGTGCCAGCAGCCAAGATGAAACGGGTAGCTCTGGAAACACCATATATTTT. Amino acids: CASSQDETGSSGNTIYF. Full variable domain (rest looked up from reference TRBV14 and TRBJ1-3): EAGVTQFPSHSVIEKGQTVTLRCDPISGHDNLYWYRRVMGKEIKFLLHFVKESKQDESGMPNNRFLAERTGGTYSTLKVQPAELEDSGVYFCASSQDETGSSGNTIYFGEGSWLTVV.

The chain joins TRBV7-8 to TRBJ1-1; D call uncertain. The CDR3 is 14 amino acids. In germline, CDR1 is SGHVS, CDR2 FQNEAQ. V lost 0 bases and J lost 3, with 8 bases in between. The CDR3 sequence: CASSLAGRDTEAFF. The CDR3 DNA reads as TGTGCCAGCAGCTTAGCCGGCCGGGACACTGAAGCTTTCTTT.

The chain employs TRBV7-9 and TRBJ2-3, with 7 bases identical to TRBD2. J was trimmed by 6 bases and V by 4 bases; bases with no gene match: 7. CDR3 length equals 14 residues. Germline V CDR1 and CDR2: SEHNR, FQNEAQ (reference sequence). CDR3 sequence reads: CASSSRLAADTQYF. The CDR3 bases are TGTGCCAGCAGCTCCCGACTAGCAGCCGATACGCAGTATTTT.